The entry that follows covers one T cell receptor beta chain sequence. This specimen belongs to a study of cytomegalovirus exposure and HLA in healthy donors. PCR primers comprised 60 Vbeta and 13 Jbeta primers. TCRdb keeps only in-frame clones here, not all; method: immunoSEQ multiplex PCR. Among about 130,000 clones listed, approximately 74% were seen once. V lost 4 bases and J 4 bases, leaving 13 bases between the germline ends. Germline values: CDR1 SGHTA, CDR2 FQGNSA. The CDR3 runs to 14 residues. The rearrangement links TRBV7-2 to TRBJ1-2, with no clear D. The source is a male donor in good health and CMV-seronegative. Sequenced sample: PBMCs. CDR3 DNA sequence: TGTGCCAGCAGCTCTGACGGGAGTACCTATGGCTACACCTTC. This encodes CASSSDGSTYGYTF.